Shown below are 25 T cell receptor beta chains from a single sample sequenced in a study of blood T cell repertoires in COVID-19. Here immunoSEQ multiplex PCR was the method, and the copy in TCRdb shows in-frame clones only, minus some. The data hold about 80,000 clones, with approximately 80% observed a single time. The sequencing sample was made of peripheral blood. All receptors come from a woman in her 70s with acute or convalescent COVID-19.

The chain links TRBV19 to TRBJ1-1; TRBD1 might be the D (5 bases). Germline V gene data show CDR1 as LNHDA and CDR2 as SQIVND (reference sequence). Trimming cost V 5 bases and J 3 bases, with 13 bases left between them. There are 14 residues in the CDR3. This CDR3 reads CASSGASGYTEAFF. For the CDR3, the DNA is TGTGCCAGTAGTGGGGCCAGTGGGTACACTGAAGCTTTCTTT.

This clone has a handful of counts. CDR3 nucleotides: TGTGCCAGAAGTTGGGAGGGACAGGTGAACACTGAAGCTTTCTTT. Its protein product is CARSWEGQVNTEAFF. The chain uses TRBV5-3 and TRBJ1-1, with 8 bases fitting TRBD1. TRBV5-3 is an open reading frame whose function is uncertain. Trimming took 5 bases from V and 0 from J; bases not matched to a gene: 6. This CDR3 is built from 15 residues.

The V and J genes are TRBV29-1 and TRBJ2-7, with 8 bases aligning to TRBD1. The CDR3 sequence is 14 residues long. Per germline, CDR1 SQVTM and CDR2 ANQGSEA. V shed 6 bases, J shed 0 bases, and the junction held 7 bases outside the gene matches. The CDR3 region has the DNA TGCAGCGTGAGAGTTGGACAGGGCTCCTACGAGCAGTACTTC. Encoded protein: CSVRVGQGSYEQYF.

This chain links TRBV7-2 with TRBJ2-1; possibly TRBD2 for D (5 bases). V was cut by 5 bases and J by 12 bases, with 20 bases left in between. Germline CDR1 is SGHTA and CDR2 is FQGNSA. The CDR3 contains 14 residues. CDR3 sequence reads: CASSPPAYGEGQFF. The CDR3, as DNA: TGTGCCAGCAGCCCACCGGCTTATGGCGAGGGGCAGTTCTTC.

V usage is TRBV19 and J usage is TRBJ1-1, with D perhaps TRBD1 (5 bases). The CDR3 sequence is 15 residues long. Germline loops: CDR1 LNHDA, CDR2 SQIVND (reference sequence). V lost 7 bases to trimming and J lost 1 base, with 16 bases between them. This chain's CDR3 is CASIEWGRGNTEAFF. The CDR3 DNA sequence: TGTGCCAGTATTGAGTGGGGCCGAGGGAACACTGAAGCTTTCTTT.

This rearrangement joins TRBV29-1 to TRBJ1-1; D uncertain. Trimming pared 1 base from V and 0 bases from J, leaving 9 bases between. CDR1 is SQVTM, CDR2 ANQGSEA, per germline. The CDR3 is 14 amino acids. The CDR3 sequence is CSVEARVVNTEAFF. CDR3 DNA sequence: TGCAGCGTTGAAGCGAGGGTGGTGAACACTGAAGCTTTCTTT.

V and J are TRBV9 and TRBJ2-1; 7 bases line up with TRBD2. The CDR3 is 16 amino acids. The ends lost 0 bases at V and 6 bases at J; junction bases unmatched: 9. Germline V gene data show CDR1 as SGDLS and CDR2 as YYNGEE. Here the CDR3 reads CASSVVPGRETNEQFF. DNA for the CDR3: TGTGCCAGCAGCGTAGTTCCGGGGCGGGAGACCAATGAGCAGTTCTTC.

The chain combines TRBV29-1 with TRBJ2-2; 7 bases align to TRBD1. Germline V lookup: CDR1 SQVTM, CDR2 ANQGSEA. The CDR3 loop spans 15 amino acids. V gave up 6 bases and J gave up 0 bases; unmatched junction bases: 7. CDR3 in DNA: TGCAGCGTGCTCCGGGACAGCGCGAACACCGGGGAGCTGTTTTTT. Residues: CSVLRDSANTGELFF.

This clone was picked up a small number of times. The chain couples TRBV5-1 to TRBJ2-1; D is uncertain. The V end was cut by 0 bases, the J end by 10 bases, with 8 bases between. The germline CDR1 and CDR2 sequences are SGHRS and YFSETQ. The CDR3 has 12 residues. The CDR3 coding sequence is TGCGCCAGCAGCTTGGAATACAGAGAGCAGTTCTTC. Its translation: CASSLEYREQFF.

The chain is built from TRBV6-5 and TRBJ2-3; 8 positions match TRBD2. This CDR3 has 15 residues. Per the germline V gene, CDR1 is MNHEY and CDR2 is SVGAGI. J was trimmed by 1 base and V by 6 bases; bases with no gene match: 6. The CDR3 loop reads CASSSTGGGTDTQYF. CDR3 nucleotides: TGTGCCAGCAGCAGCACGGGGGGGGGCACAGATACGCAGTATTTT.

This clone was seen more than once but under ten times. This sequence joins TRBV4-1 and TRBJ1-5; 7 bases line up with TRBD1. V lost 2 bases to trimming and J lost 2 bases; unmatched junction nucleotides: 3. The CDR3 is 15 residues long. The germline V gene has CDR1 MGHRA and CDR2 YSYEKL. CDR3 amino acids: CASSQPGTGNQPQHF. CDR3 sequence (DNA): TGCGCCAGCAGCCAACCCGGGACAGGCAATCAGCCCCAGCATTTT.

The chain is built from TRBV9 and TRBJ1-1; 7 nucleotides agree with TRBD1. CDR3 length: 16 residues. The junction had 6 bases not matched to a gene; V was cut back by 0 bases and J by 1 base. Germline V gene data show CDR1 as SGDLS and CDR2 as YYNGEE. The CDR3 is CASSVGPPGGNTEAFF. The CDR3 bases are TGTGCCAGCAGCGTAGGTCCCCCAGGGGGGAACACTGAAGCTTTCTTT.

The genes are TRBV19 and TRBJ1-4, with D possibly matching TRBD1 (6 bases). CDR3 length: 18 residues. Germline CDR1 and CDR2: LNHDA and SQIVND (reference sequence). Trimming took off 2 bases at V and 6 bases at J, with 22 bases between the two ends. DNA of the CDR3: TGTGCCAGTAGTATAAGTGGCCAGGGGATTCAACTCTATGAAAAACTGTTTTTT. Its protein is CASSISGQGIQLYEKLFF.

The chain combines TRBV4-1 with TRBJ2-1; TRBD2 matches at 9 bases. Germline CDR1 reads MGHRA; CDR2 reads YSYEKL. This CDR3 is built from 19 residues. Trimming removed 3 bases from V and 6 bases from J; junction bases left unmatched: 18. For the CDR3, the DNA is TGCGCCAGCAGCCACGTAGACGGTGATAGCGGGAGCTGGAGCAATGAGCAGTTCTTC. Translated, it gives CASSHVDGDSGSWSNEQFF.

V is TRBV2 and J is TRBJ2-3; 7 nucleotides line up with TRBD1. This CDR3 contains 16 residues. The V gene's germline CDR1 is SNHLY and CDR2 FYNNEI. Trimming took 6 bases from V and 7 from J; bases not matched to a gene: 16. CDR3 DNA sequence: TGTGCCAGCAGCCTAGGGGACAGACAGAGTTCACATACGCAGTATTTT. Encoded protein: CASSLGDRQSSHTQYF. The full variable domain, completed using reference TRBV2 and TRBJ2-3, is EPEVTQTPSHQVTQMGQEVILRCVPISNHLYFYWYRQILGQKVEFLVSFYNNEISEKSEIFDDQFSVERPDGSNFTLKIRSTKLEDSAMYFCASSLGDRQSSHTQYFGPGTRLTVL.

This clone was seen a single time. The chain carries TRBV3-1 (or the pseudogene TRBV3-2) and TRBJ1-2; possibly TRBD1 for D (6 bases). The CDR3 totals 14 residues. The V end was cut by 3 bases, the J end by 1 base, with 9 bases between. The germline V gene has CDR1 LGHDT and CDR2 YNNKEL (reference sequence). The CDR3 here is CASSQTDSNYGYTF. The CDR3 DNA follows: TGTGCCAGCAGCCAGACGGACAGTAACTATGGCTACACCTTC.

The chain has TRBV6-6 and TRBJ2-3; weak D call: TRBD2 (5 bases). Trimming left V 2 bases short and J 0 bases short, with 12 bases between. This CDR3 comprises 16 residues. CDR1 and CDR2 from the germline V gene are MNHNY and SVGAGI (reference sequence). CDR3 sequence: CASSYRSGPSTDTQYF. In DNA form, the CDR3 reads TGTGCCAGCAGTTACAGGAGCGGTCCTAGCACAGATACGCAGTATTTT.

The chain has TRBV2 and TRBJ2-7; tentative D call: TRBD1 (5 bases). V lost 7 bases and J lost 2, with 12 bases in between. In germline, CDR1 is SNHLY, CDR2 FYNNEI. This CDR3 has 13 amino acids. CDR3 loop: CASTATVAYEQYF. As DNA, the CDR3 is TGTGCCAGCACTGCGACAGTAGCCTACGAGCAGTACTTC.

V gene TRBV12-5 combines with J gene TRBJ2-7; D is possibly TRBD2 (6 bases). The germline CDR1 and CDR2 sequences are LGHNT and FRNRAP. Trimming cost V 3 bases and J 9 bases, with 12 bases left between them. The CDR3 consists of 12 residues. The CDR3 nucleotides are TGTGCTAGTGGTTTTGAGTTCGGGGGGCAGTACTTC. This translates into CASGFEFGGQYF.

V usage is TRBV7-8 and J usage is TRBJ2-7; 8 bases map to TRBD1. This CDR3 region has 14 residues. CDR1 and CDR2 (germline): SGHVS, FQNEAQ. Unmatched junction bases numbered 4, after V lost 5 bases and J lost 1 base. CDR3 loop: CASSPDRVSYEQYF. The CDR3 region has the DNA TGTGCCAGCAGCCCGGACAGGGTGTCCTACGAGCAGTACTTC.

The rearrangement uses TRBV6-4 and TRBJ2-1; the D gene is possibly TRBD2 (5 bases). This CDR3 has 13 amino acids. V was clipped by 3 bases and J by 9 bases, with 12 bases between them. CDR1 MRHNA and CDR2 SNTAGT come from the germline V gene. In nucleotides, the CDR3 is TGTGCCAGCAGTGAGGAGGACCTCGGTGAGCAGTTCTTC. Protein sequence: CASSEEDLGEQFF.

This chain links TRBV7-7 with TRBJ2-5, with 10 bases matching TRBD2. The CDR3 contains 15 residues. CDR1 SSHAT and CDR2 FNYEAQ come from the germline V gene (reference sequence). After removal of 4 bases from V and 5 bases from J, the junction contained 7 bases not matched to a gene. DNA for the CDR3: TGTGCCAGCAGCTCCACTAGCGGGGCTGGGGAGACCCAGTACTTC. It specifies CASSSTSGAGETQYF. Drawing the rest from reference TRBV7-7 and TRBJ2-5, the complete variable domain is GAGVSQSPRYKVTKRGQDVTLRCDPISSHATLYWYQQALGQGPEFLTYFNYEAQPDKSGLPSDRFSAERPEGSISTLTIQRTEQRDSAMYRCASSSTSGAGETQYFGPGTRLLVL.

This rearrangement joins TRBV7-9 to TRBJ2-7; 12 positions match TRBD2. This CDR3 spans 14 amino acids. Germline V gene lookup returns CDR1 SEHNR and CDR2 FQNEAQ (reference sequence). V was pared by 4 bases and J by 2 bases, with 0 bases of the junction left unmatched. The CDR3 DNA sequence: TGTGCCAGCAGCTGGACTAGCGGGACCTACGAGCAGTACTTC. Amino acid sequence: CASSWTSGTYEQYF.

This chain links TRBV6-6 with TRBJ1-6; TRBD1 might be the D (6 bases). The CDR3 sequence is 14 residues long. V lost 2 bases, J lost 5 bases, and 7 bases lay in between. Looked up from germline, CDR1 is MNHNY and CDR2 is SVGAGI (reference sequence). DNA of the CDR3: TGTGCCAGCAGTTACCAGGGGAATAATTCACCCCTCCACTTT. Translating gives CASSYQGNNSPLHF.

The V call is TRBV3-1 (or the pseudogene TRBV3-2), the J call TRBJ2-1, with 9 bases identical to TRBD2. Germline loops: CDR1 LGHDT, CDR2 YNNKEL (reference sequence). V lost 0 bases and J lost 9; bases outside the gene matches: 9. This CDR3 spans 16 amino acids. CDR3 nucleotide sequence: TGTGCCAGCAGCCAAGACGGCGCGGGAGGGCACGGTGAGCAGTTCTTC. This sequence encodes CASSQDGAGGHGEQFF.